These 24 T cell receptor beta chains were sequenced from one sample in a study of cytomegalovirus exposure and HLA in healthy donors. The PCR had 60 Vbeta and 13 Jbeta primers. Libraries were prepared by immunoSEQ multiplex PCR; TCRdb keeps only in-frame clonotypes and omits some of them. The sample yields 150,000 to 200,000 clones, over 75% seen once. Sequences were obtained from PBMCs. These receptors came from a young man in good health and CMV-seronegative.

The rearrangement joins TRBV5-1 to TRBJ2-7, with TRBD2 identical over 12 bases. This CDR3 spans 14 amino acids. Germline CDR1 reads SGHRS; CDR2 reads YFSETQ. V dropped 6 bases and J dropped 4; count of bases not matched to a gene: 5. The CDR3 sequence is CASTQTSGSYEQYF. CDR3 coding DNA: TGCGCCAGCACCCAGACTAGCGGGAGTTACGAGCAGTACTTC.

This chain connects TRBV6-6 to TRBJ1-2, with 9 bases aligning to TRBD1. Germline assignment: CDR1 MNHNY and CDR2 SVGAGI (reference sequence). The junction had 6 bases not matched to a gene; V was cut back by 5 bases and J by 8 bases. This CDR3 spans 13 amino acids. CDR3 nucleotide sequence: TGTGCCAGCAGTCAACAGGGGGCGCGCGGCTACACCTTC. Its translation is CASSQQGARGYTF.

Of note for this clone: Other DNA variants within this sample encode the same CDR3. The chain is built from TRBV19 and TRBJ2-7; tentatively, D is TRBD1 (5 bases). V lost 3 bases and J lost 2, with 8 bases in between. CDR3 length equals 13 residues. CDR1 is LNHDA and CDR2 is SQIVND in the germline V gene (reference sequence). The CDR3: CASSIAGTYEQYF. The CDR3 DNA reads TGTGCCAGTAGTATCGCAGGGACCTACGAGCAGTACTTC.

This clone was detected only once. The chain recombines TRBV6-5 with TRBJ2-3; D possibly corresponds to TRBD2 (6 bases). Trimming pared 6 bases from V and 2 bases from J, leaving 12 bases between. Looked up from germline, CDR1 is MNHEY and CDR2 is SVGAGI. The CDR3 sequence is 14 residues long. CDR3 coding DNA: TGTGCCAGCAGCCCCTCGGGAGCCACAGATACGCAGTATTTT. Protein: CASSPSGATDTQYF.

This clone was counted once. The V gene is TRBV5-6, the J gene TRBJ1-6; D gene uncertain. Trimming removed 1 base at V and 7 bases at J, with 9 bases between. The CDR3 loop spans 14 amino acids. CDR1 and CDR2 from the germline V gene are SGHDT and YYEEEE. CDR3 in amino acids: CASSLNLANSPLHF. CDR3 DNA: TGTGCCAGCAGCTTGAATCTGGCAAATTCACCCCTCCACTTT.

The chain has TRBV5-4 and TRBJ1-6; no reliable D call. The V end lost 0 bases, the J end lost 8 bases, and 12 bases lay between the germline ends. The germline V gene encodes CDR1 SGHNT and CDR2 YYREEE (reference sequence). There are 15 residues in the CDR3. The CDR3 protein is CASSLAPGNYSPLHF. In DNA form, the CDR3 reads TGTGCCAGCAGCTTGGCGCCAGGCAATTATTCACCCCTCCACTTT.

V is TRBV5-6 and J is TRBJ2-7; D is ambiguous. V gave up 4 bases and J gave up 6 bases, with 11 bases separating them. Germline V lookup: CDR1 SGHDT, CDR2 YYEEEE. This CDR3 comprises 12 residues. The CDR3 loop is CASSLFTGEQYF. The CDR3 nucleotides read TGTGCCAGCAGCCTTTTCACGGGCGAGCAGTACTTC.

V is TRBV10-1 and J is TRBJ1-5; the match to TRBD1 covers 8 bases. The V and J ends lost 6 bases and 7 bases, in that order; junction bases with no gene match: 8. CDR1 is WNHNN and CDR2 is SYGVQD in the germline V gene (reference sequence). The CDR3 spans 14 residues. In DNA, the CDR3 is TGCGCCAGCAGCCCGAGACAGGGGAACCAGCCCCAGCATTTT. Its protein product is CASSPRQGNQPQHF.

The V gene is TRBV18, the J gene TRBJ1-1, with D unresolved. This CDR3 is built from 11 residues. Looked up from germline, CDR1 is KGHSH and CDR2 is LQKENI. V lost 2 bases and J 6 bases, leaving 4 bases between the germline ends. The CDR3 loop is CASSPIAEAFF. CDR3 in DNA: TGTGCCAGCTCACCAATAGCTGAAGCTTTCTTT. Full variable domain (remainder filled in from reference TRBV18 and TRBJ1-1): NAGVMQNPRHLVRRRGQEARLRCSPMKGHSHVYWYRQLPEEGLKFMVYLQKENIIDESGMPKERFSAEFPKEGPSILRIQQVVRGDSAAYFCASSPIAEAFFGQGTRLTVV.

The chain joins TRBV7-8 to TRBJ1-5; D is undetermined. The CDR3 loop spans 14 amino acids. Germline loops: CDR1 SGHVS, CDR2 FQNEAQ. Trimming took 5 bases from V and 7 from J, leaving 15 bases between them. The CDR3 is CASSREGGLQPQHF. The CDR3 DNA reads TGTGCCAGCAGCCGGGAGGGAGGTTTACAGCCCCAGCATTTT.

This chain links TRBV4-1 with TRBJ1-5; TRBD1 matches 7 bases. The ends lost 3 bases at V and 7 bases at J; junction bases unmatched: 9. Germline loops: CDR1 MGHRA, CDR2 YSYEKL. The length of the CDR3 is 15 residues. This chain's CDR3 is CASSHLTGLKQPQHF. The CDR3 nucleotides are TGCGCCAGCAGCCACCTGACAGGGTTGAAACAGCCCCAGCATTTT.

The chain employs TRBV4-3 and TRBJ2-1; D may be TRBD2 (6 bases). The CDR3 runs 17 residues. Per germline, CDR1 LGHNA and CDR2 YSLEER. The V end lost 1 base, the J end lost 15 bases, and 28 bases lay between the germline ends. CDR3 sequence reads: CASSQGLQGRRGTGGFF. The CDR3 region has the DNA TGCGCCAGCAGCCAAGGTCTTCAGGGAAGACGGGGGACTGGTGGGTTCTTC.

The rearrangement joins TRBV7-9 to TRBJ2-1; 10 nucleotides match TRBD2. Germline V gives CDR1 SEHNR, CDR2 FQNEAQ (reference sequence). Trimming took 2 bases from V and 7 from J; bases not matched to a gene: 2. This CDR3 is 14 amino acids long. Here the CDR3 DNA reads TGTGCCAGCAGCTTAACTAGCGGGAAAAATGAGCAGTTCTTC. Residues: CASSLTSGKNEQFF.

This clone was seen a handful of times. The chain recombines TRBV18 with TRBJ1-1; the match to TRBD1 covers 9 bases. V was pared by 4 bases and J by 7 bases, with 10 bases of the junction left unmatched. The germline V gene has CDR1 KGHSH and CDR2 LQKENI. This CDR3 has 15 amino acids. CDR3 nucleotide sequence: TGTGCCAGCTCACAGACAGGGGGTGAATATAGTGAAGCTTTCTTT. Its protein is CASSQTGGEYSEAFF.

The rearrangement links TRBV11-1 to TRBJ2-5; 7 bases fit TRBD1. The closer fit of TRBJ2-7 to the DNA end suggests the J call may be wrong. CDR3 length: 15 amino acids. From germline, CDR1 is SGHAT and CDR2 FQDESV (reference sequence). Here the CDR3 reads CASSLDGQASYEQYF. The DNA of the CDR3 is TGTGCCAGCAGCTTAGACGGACAGGCCTCCTACGAGCAGTACTTC.

This chain connects TRBV4-2 to TRBJ1-1; D is ambiguous. V shed 4 bases and J shed 1 base, with 10 bases lying between them. CDR3 length equals 14 residues. Germline V gene data show CDR1 as LGHNA and CDR2 as YNFKEQ. The CDR3 bases are TGTGCCAGCAGCCCCCTAGACCAGAACACTGAAGCTTTCTTT. Protein sequence: CASSPLDQNTEAFF.

This chain joins TRBV4-3 and TRBJ2-2; TRBD2 agrees at 7 bases. The CDR3 contains 17 residues. The germline V gene encodes CDR1 LGHNA and CDR2 YSLEER. V was pared by 5 bases and J by 3 bases, with 12 bases of the junction left unmatched. The CDR3 DNA is TGCGCCAGCAGCTCCATGCGCGGGAGCGCAGACACCGGGGAGCTGTTTTTT. This codes for CASSSMRGSADTGELFF.

This clone was picked up a small number of times. This chain joins TRBV7-2 and TRBJ1-3; 8 nucleotides match TRBD1. Germline loops: CDR1 SGHTA, CDR2 FQGNSA. V lost 5 bases to trimming and J lost 4 bases; unmatched junction nucleotides: 4. The CDR3 runs to 14 residues. CDR3 sequence: CASSPWDRGNTIYF. The DNA of the CDR3 is TGTGCCAGCAGCCCCTGGGACAGGGGAAACACCATATATTTT.

V usage is TRBV4-2 and J usage is TRBJ2-1; 7 nucleotides match TRBD1. The CDR3 is made up of 17 amino acids. In germline, CDR1 is LGHNA, CDR2 YNFKEQ. V was pared by 1 base and J by 0 bases, with 6 bases of the junction left unmatched. This chain's CDR3 is CASSQGQGRTSYNEQFF. The CDR3, as DNA: TGTGCCAGCAGCCAAGGACAGGGTCGAACCTCCTACAATGAGCAGTTCTTC.

This clone came up a few times. This chain connects TRBV4-2 to TRBJ2-6; 7 bases line up with TRBD2. Germline V lookup: CDR1 LGHNA, CDR2 YNFKEQ. The CDR3 is made up of 16 amino acids. The ends lost 0 bases at V and 2 bases at J; junction bases unmatched: 1. CDR3 DNA: TGTGCCAGCAGCCAAGATGGGGGGGCTGGGGCCAACGTCCTGACTTTC. It encodes CASSQDGGAGANVLTF.

The rearrangement links TRBV6-6 to TRBJ1-2; possible D gene TRBD1, 5 bases. This CDR3 comprises 15 residues. The V and J ends lost 0 bases and 7 bases respectively, with 15 bases between them. Germline lookup yields CDR1 MNHNY and CDR2 SVGAGI (reference sequence). The CDR3 coding sequence is TGTGCCAGCAGTTACTCGATCTGGACAACGAGTGGCTACACCTTC. Its translation: CASSYSIWTTSGYTF.

The V call is TRBV29-1, the J call TRBJ2-4; 12 positions match TRBD2. V lost 0 bases, J lost 0 bases, and 9 bases stayed unmatched. The CDR3 loop spans 19 amino acids. Germline V lookup: CDR1 SQVTM, CDR2 ANQGSEA. CDR3 loop: CSVEDRASGGVLAKNIQYF. The DNA for the CDR3 is TGCAGCGTTGAAGATCGGGCTAGCGGGGGGGTCCTAGCCAAAAACATTCAGTACTTC.

The CDR3 DNA reads TGCGCCAGCAGCCAAGATGGTCGCTATAACTATGGCTACACCTTC. It codes for CASSQDGRYNYGYTF. The V gene is TRBV4-3, the J gene TRBJ1-2; D call uncertain. CDR3 length: 15 amino acids. Germline V CDR1 and CDR2: LGHNA, YSLEER. The V and J ends lost 0 bases and 1 base respectively, with 9 bases between them.

The chain employs TRBV10-3 and TRBJ2-1; weak D call: TRBD2 (6 bases). Trimming took off 5 bases at V and 2 bases at J, with 13 bases between the two ends. CDR3 length: 15 amino acids. Germline CDR1 is ENHRY and CDR2 is SYGVKD. Written as DNA, the CDR3 is TGTGCCATCAGTACGCGGGACGGAGCCTACAATGAGCAGTTCTTC. This gives the protein CAISTRDGAYNEQFF.